A few counts support the clone carrying this TCR beta chain. Generated by immunoSEQ multiplex PCR, the TCRdb table keeps only in-frame clones and is missing some. The sample records hundreds of thousands of clones, approximately 88% being singletons. The sample comes from a study of blood T cell repertoires in COVID-19. Background on the study: COVID-19 samples from acute and convalescent phases originated in the United States, Italy and Spain.

Sequencing used peripheral blood. This clonotype originated in a woman in her sixties or seventies with COVID-19, enrolled during active disease.

The CDR3 loop is CAWSLQGQPQHF. DNA of the CDR3: TGTGCCTGGAGTTTACAGGGTCAGCCCCAGCATTTT. V and J are TRBV30 and TRBJ1-5; TRBD1 might be the D (6 bases). The germline V and J ends were trimmed by 2 bases and 6 bases, with 8 bases remaining between them. CDR3 size: 12 residues. Germline V lookup: CDR1 GTSNPN, CDR2 SVGIG (reference sequence).